One sample yielded the 24 T cell receptor beta chains listed below, sequenced in a study of regulatory T cells in long-lasting Graves disease. Investigators prepared the TCR beta libraries by applying iRepertoire HTBI primers and Arm-PCR of CDR3 regions. TCRdb redid the calling of the multiplex PCR reads with MiXCR, one entry per CDR3 protein. This sample has roughly 430,000 distinct CDR3 sequences, with roughly 15% found just once. Time point here: newly diagnosed GD, antithyroid drugs for less than 3 months. Construction of the TCR library relied on RNA isolated from PBMCs. These same records also appear under a second study, on T cells in Graves' hyperthyroidism and ophthalmopathy.

Here the sequenced sample was peripheral blood mononuclear cells (PBMCs), taken at new diagnosis, from a patient treated with antithyroid drugs. The source of these receptors is a young woman with Graves disease.

In this sample, this clonotype turned up many times. The chain employs TRBV3-1 and TRBJ2-7; D unresolved. Germline values: CDR1 LGHDT, CDR2 YNNKEL (reference sequence). Trimming stripped 2 bases from V and 5 bases from J, with 7 bases between. CDR3 length: 12 residues. CDR3 sequence: CASSQWGNEQYF. The DNA of the CDR3 is TGTGCCAGCAGCCAATGGGGAAACGAGCAGTACTTC.

The chain joins TRBV4-1 to TRBJ2-7, with 7 bases fitting TRBD2. The V segment lost 0 bases and the J segment 3 bases; nucleotides outside the gene matches: 8. The germline gives CDR1 MGHRA, CDR2 YSYEKL. The CDR3 runs to 16 residues. The CDR3 sequence: CASSQDRRGGNYEQYF. The CDR3 DNA reads as TGCGCCAGCAGCCAAGATAGGCGCGGGGGAAACTACGAGCAGTACTTC.

This clonotype was seen many times. The V call is TRBV5-1, the J call TRBJ1-2; TRBD1 might be the D (5 bases). CDR1 and CDR2 from the germline V gene are SGHRS and YFSETQ. Deletions cut 1 base from V and 8 bases from J, with 21 bases between. CDR3 length equals 16 residues. CDR3 sequence reads: CASSLQVRDSLEGYTF. CDR3 coding DNA: TGCGCCAGCAGCTTGCAAGTACGGGACTCTCTTGAAGGCTACACCTTC.

The chain links TRBV7-2 to TRBJ2-7; TRBD2 is a possible D gene (5 bases). Looked up from germline, CDR1 is SGHTA and CDR2 is FQGNSA. CDR3 length equals 13 residues. Trimming stripped 4 bases from V and 4 bases from J, with 11 bases between. CDR3 bases: TGTGCCAGCAGCTCCTTTTGGGAGTACGAGCAGTACTTC. The encoded protein is CASSSFWEYEQYF. The full variable domain, in which reference TRBV7-2 and TRBJ2-7 provide the parts outside the CDR3, is GAGVSQSPSNKVTEKGKDVELRCDPISGHTALYWYRQSLGQGLEFLIYFQGNSAPDKSGLPSDRFSAERTGGSVSTLTIQRTQQEDSAVYLCASSSFWEYEQYFGPGTRLTVT.

The chain combines TRBV14 with TRBJ2-2; no definite D call. The CDR3 length is 17 residues. V shed 2 bases and J shed 7 bases, with 20 bases lying between them. Germline V gene lookup returns CDR1 SGHDN and CDR2 FVKESK. CDR3 DNA: TGTGCCAGCAGCCAATTATCAAGCGCCCAGATGGGCGGGGAGCTGTTTTTT. Its protein product is CASSQLSSAQMGGELFF.

This clonotype was found many times. This chain uses TRBV28 with TRBJ1-1; 7 bases map to TRBD1. After removal of 5 bases from V and 5 bases from J, the junction contained 11 bases not matched to a gene. Germline V gene lookup returns CDR1 MDHEN and CDR2 SYDVKM. This CDR3 contains 15 residues. The CDR3 DNA follows: TGTGCCAGCAGTACCTCGGGGACAGTTCGGACTGAAGCTTTCTTT. This gives the protein CASSTSGTVRTEAFF.

The chain joins TRBV6-1 to TRBJ1-1; the match to TRBD1 covers 7 bases. This CDR3 contains 14 residues. V was pared by 8 bases and J by 4 bases, with 10 bases of the junction left unmatched. The germline V gene has CDR1 MNHNS and CDR2 SASEGT. CDR3 protein: CASRSGGAGTEAFF. DNA for the CDR3: TGTGCCAGCCGCTCAGGGGGGGCTGGCACTGAAGCTTTCTTT.

This sequence joins TRBV5-1 and TRBJ2-3; the D gene could be TRBD1 or TRBD2 (5 bases each). The CDR3 length is 16 residues. In germline, CDR1 is SGHRS, CDR2 YFSETQ. Trimming removed 4 bases from V and 4 bases from J, with 19 bases in between. In DNA form, the CDR3 reads TGCGCCAGCAGCCCGGGACCGGTGAGGTCTGCAGATACGCAGTATTTT. It encodes CASSPGPVRSADTQYF.

This clonotype was counted at least ten times. The chain has TRBV20-1 and TRBJ2-1; D may be TRBD1 (5 bases). This CDR3 contains 17 residues. Per germline, CDR1 DFQATT and CDR2 SNEGSKA (reference sequence). V lost 0 bases, J lost 2 bases, and 17 bases lay in between. CDR3 amino acids: CSARDLKQVTAYNEQFF. CDR3 nucleotides: TGCAGTGCTAGAGATCTCAAGCAGGTGACAGCCTACAATGAGCAGTTCTTC.

At least ten counts were recorded for this clonotype. The rearrangement joins TRBV2 to TRBJ1-2, with D perhaps TRBD1 (6 bases). CDR3 size: 14 residues. Germline V gives CDR1 SNHLY, CDR2 FYNNEI. V shed 6 bases and J shed 5 bases, with 16 bases lying between them. This chain's CDR3 is CASRGRGDSYGYTF. CDR3 DNA: TGTGCCAGCAGAGGCAGGGGAGATAGTTATGGCTACACCTTC.

This clonotype was observed at least ten times. The rearrangement links TRBV7-8 to TRBJ2-3; the D is unclear. The CDR3 is 15 amino acids. CDR1 and CDR2 from the germline V gene are SGHVS and FQNEAQ. V was shortened by 5 bases and J by 3 bases, with 15 bases between the two germline ends. The CDR3 here is CASSGFIWRTDTQYF. CDR3 DNA: TGTGCCAGCAGCGGCTTCATATGGCGGACAGATACGCAGTATTTT.

This clonotype was seen at least ten times. The J gene is TRBJ2-7, the V gene TRBV12-3 or TRBV12-4, with 9 bases lining up with TRBD2. The junction had 6 bases not matched to a gene; V was cut back by 2 bases and J by 4 bases. The CDR3 extends over 15 amino acids. CDR3 amino acids: CASSLFLAGMYEQYF. The CDR3 nucleotides read TGTGCCAGCAGTTTATTCCTAGCGGGAATGTACGAGCAGTACTTC.

About this clonotype itself: Since a much larger clone is just one base distant, this may be a read error. The V gene is TRBV27, the J gene TRBJ2-1; TRBD2 might be the D (7 bases). The CDR3 loop spans 13 amino acids. The V gene's germline CDR1 is MNHEY and CDR2 SMNVEV (reference sequence). The germline V and J ends were trimmed by 4 bases and 7 bases, with 11 bases remaining between them. The DNA for the CDR3 is TGTGCCAGCAGTTGGAGGGGGGGGAATGAGCAGTTCTTC. It is translated as CASSWRGGNEQFF.

This clonotype came up many times. The DNA for the CDR3 is TGTGCCAGCAGCTTAGTCGTCAGGGGAAAGTTCAATGAGCAGTTCTTC. Its translation is CASSLVVRGKFNEQFF. The rearrangement links TRBV11-2 to TRBJ2-1, with D maybe TRBD1 (6 bases). The V end lost 1 base, the J end lost 6 bases, and 16 bases lay between the germline ends. Germline lookup yields CDR1 SGHAT and CDR2 FQNNGV. The CDR3 length is 16 residues.

This clonotype has ten or more counts. This chain links TRBV20-1 with TRBJ1-1; D remains unclear. Trimming stripped 8 bases from V and 3 bases from J, with 19 bases between. This CDR3 comprises 14 residues. Per germline, CDR1 DFQATT and CDR2 SNEGSKA (reference sequence). The CDR3 loop is CSRFRGAGDTEAFF. CDR3 DNA: TGCAGTCGGTTTAGAGGAGCTGGGGACACTGAAGCTTTCTTT.

The chain recombines TRBV20-1 with TRBJ1-6, with D hard to call. The CDR3 is 13 amino acids. Germline V gene data show CDR1 as DFQATT and CDR2 as SNEGSKA (reference sequence). V was cut by 3 bases and J by 10 bases, with 13 bases left in between. CDR3 loop: CSASQSMGSPLHF. The CDR3 DNA is TGCAGTGCTAGCCAGTCTATGGGATCACCCCTCCACTTT.

This clonotype was found many times. The V gene is TRBV27, the J gene TRBJ1-1, with D possibly being TRBD1 (5 bases). In germline, CDR1 is MNHEY, CDR2 SMNVEV (reference sequence). Trimming stripped 6 bases from V and 5 bases from J, with 13 bases between. The CDR3 loop spans 13 amino acids. The CDR3 spells CASRPEGWTEAFF. DNA of the CDR3: TGTGCCAGCAGACCCGAGGGGTGGACTGAAGCTTTCTTT.

The V and J genes are TRBV4-2 and TRBJ2-7; D unclear. CDR3 size: 13 residues. Per germline, CDR1 LGHNA and CDR2 YNFKEQ. Trimming removed 0 bases at V and 6 bases at J, with 9 bases between. The CDR3 protein is CASSQEPTSEQYF. CDR3 nucleotides: TGTGCCAGCAGCCAAGAGCCTACGAGCGAGCAGTACTTC.

This clonotype was counted ten times or more. The chain combines TRBV12-3 or TRBV12-4 with TRBJ2-1, with D possibly being TRBD1 or TRBD2 (5 bases each). Trimming took 3 bases from V and 1 from J, leaving 19 bases between them. CDR3 length: 18 amino acids. The CDR3 loop is CASSLGEEGRNSYNEQFF. The CDR3 nucleotides read TGTGCCAGCAGTTTGGGTGAAGAGGGGCGGAATTCCTACAATGAGCAGTTCTTC.

This clonotype occurred many times. The chain is built from TRBV7-2 and TRBJ2-7; D possibly uses TRBD1 or TRBD2 (5 bases each). The V and J ends lost 4 bases and 3 bases respectively, with 16 bases between them. CDR1 and CDR2 (germline): SGHTA, FQGNSA. The CDR3 runs to 15 residues. In nucleotides, the CDR3 is TGTGCCAGCAGCTCCCTTGGGGGATTGGGCTACGAGCAGTACTTC. It specifies CASSSLGGLGYEQYF.

The chain combines TRBV6-1 with TRBJ2-7, with 7 bases identical to TRBD1. CDR1 and CDR2 (germline): MNHNS, SASEGT. V lost 5 bases, J lost 9 bases, and 13 bases stayed unmatched. The CDR3 has 14 residues. The CDR3 DNA is TGTGCCAGCAGTCGAGACCGGGACAGTAAGCCGCAGTACTTC. Its protein product is CASSRDRDSKPQYF.

The chain joins TRBV28 to TRBJ2-7; 13 bases are shared with TRBD2. The CDR3 has 18 residues. Germline V CDR1 and CDR2: MDHEN, SYDVKM. V shed 2 bases, J shed 3 bases, and the junction held 10 bases outside the gene matches. In nucleotides, the CDR3 is TGTGCCAGCAGTTTACCGGAAGGGGGGACTAGCGGGGACTACGAGCAGTACTTC. It translates to CASSLPEGGTSGDYEQYF.

Ten or more counts support this clonotype. V usage is TRBV11-1 and J usage is TRBJ2-1; 7 positions agree with TRBD1. The CDR3 runs to 15 residues. V was clipped by 1 base and J by 3 bases; unmatched bases: 3. CDR1 and CDR2 from the germline V gene are SGHAT and FQDESV (reference sequence). The DNA of the CDR3 is TGTGCCAGCAGCTTAGGGACAGGAGGCTACAATGAGCAGTTCTTC. Translated, it gives CASSLGTGGYNEQFF.

This clonotype turned up a few times. CDR3 loop: CASRLGGGNQPQHF. The CDR3 DNA follows: TGTGCCAGCAGGCTGGGGGGGGGCAATCAGCCCCAGCATTTT. The V gene is TRBV6-1, the J gene TRBJ1-5; D perhaps matches TRBD1 (5 bases). Trimming removed 6 bases from V and 2 bases from J, with 11 bases in between. Germline V gene data show CDR1 as MNHNS and CDR2 as SASEGT. The CDR3 spans 14 residues.